The 2 T cell receptor beta chains presented below share a single source sample, sequenced in a study of blood T cell repertoires in COVID-19. Profiled with immunoSEQ multiplex PCR; TCRdb holds only in-frame clones, not every one. Found here are 110,000 to 150,000 clones, approximately 91% of them singletons; the top ten hold over 9.5%. Sequencing used peripheral blood. These receptors were obtained from a man aged 50 to 60 with active or convalescent COVID-19.

This clone occurred once. The chain combines TRBV6-6 with TRBJ2-7; the match to TRBD2 covers 8 bases. Trimming took 6 bases from V and 1 from J; bases not matched to a gene: 11. The length of the CDR3 is 16 residues. Germline CDR1 is MNHNY and CDR2 is SVGAGI (reference sequence). CDR3 amino acids: CASSTTSGKKSYEQYF. The CDR3 region has the DNA TGTGCCAGCAGCACCACTAGCGGCAAAAAATCCTACGAGCAGTACTTC.

This clone was detected only once. The genes are TRBV11-2 and TRBJ1-6; TRBD1 agrees at 7 bases. V lost 6 bases and J lost 7; bases outside the gene matches: 6. This CDR3 spans 14 amino acids. Germline CDR1 reads SGHAT; CDR2 reads FQNNGV. The CDR3 is CASRPGQQNSPLHF. CDR3 bases: TGTGCCAGCAGGCCGGGACAGCAAAATTCACCCCTCCACTTT. Combining the CDR3 with reference TRBV11-2 and TRBJ1-6 gives the whole variable domain EAGVAQSPRYKIIEKRQSVAFWCNPISGHATLYWYQQILGQGPKLLIQFQNNGVVDDSQLPKDRFSAERLKGVDSTLKIQPAKLEDSAVYLCASRPGQQNSPLHFGNGTRLTVT.